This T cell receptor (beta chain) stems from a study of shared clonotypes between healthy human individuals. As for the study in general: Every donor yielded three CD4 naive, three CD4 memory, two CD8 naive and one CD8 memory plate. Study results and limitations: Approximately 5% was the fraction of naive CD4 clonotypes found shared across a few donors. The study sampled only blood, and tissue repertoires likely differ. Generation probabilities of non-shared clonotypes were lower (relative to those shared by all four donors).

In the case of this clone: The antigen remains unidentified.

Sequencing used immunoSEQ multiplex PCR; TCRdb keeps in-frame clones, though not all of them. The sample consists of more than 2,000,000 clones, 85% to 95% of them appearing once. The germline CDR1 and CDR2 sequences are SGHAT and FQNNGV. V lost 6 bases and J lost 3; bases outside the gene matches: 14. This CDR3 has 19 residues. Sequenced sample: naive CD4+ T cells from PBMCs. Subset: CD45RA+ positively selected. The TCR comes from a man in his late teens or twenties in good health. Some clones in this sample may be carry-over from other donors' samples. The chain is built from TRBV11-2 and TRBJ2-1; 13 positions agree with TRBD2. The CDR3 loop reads CASRPGLAGTLSYYNEQFF. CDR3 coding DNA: TGTGCCAGCAGACCGGGACTAGCGGGAACCCTCAGCTACTACAATGAGCAGTTCTTC. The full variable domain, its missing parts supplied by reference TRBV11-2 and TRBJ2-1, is EAGVAQSPRYKIIEKRQSVAFWCNPISGHATLYWYQQILGQGPKLLIQFQNNGVVDDSQLPKDRFSAERLKGVDSTLKIQPAKLEDSAVYLCASRPGLAGTLSYYNEQFFGPGTRLTVL.